This T cell receptor (beta chain) was sequenced during a study of OX40 agonist ivuxolimab in advanced cancers. Study-wide background: Patients received ivuxolimab, an intravenous treatment, every 2 weeks at 0.01 to 10 mg/kg. General study points: Compared with others, partial responders at 0.1-3.0 mg/kg displayed clonal expansion among the lowest.

Concerning this clone: Its specificity is not known.

Patients were ruled out by autoimmune disease history or systemic immunosuppression. Sampling of blood occurred at baseline, cycle 4 day 1, and cycle 7 day 1. Profiling relied on immunoSEQ multiplex PCR, and the TCRdb table lists in-frame clones only, not all of them. The sample consists of some 30,000 clones, about 90% of them appearing once. The sequence came from an adult with an advanced solid tumor such as melanoma, head and neck, liver or kidney cancer. Here the sequenced sample was CD4+ or CD8+ T cells sorted from blood, taken in a trial of the OX40 agonist ivuxolimab.

For the CDR3, the DNA is TGTGCCAGCAGCCCGCCGGCGGGGACAATACTCTACAATGAGCAGTTCTTC. It specifies CASSPPAGTILYNEQFF. The genes are TRBV7-9 and TRBJ2-1; D might be TRBD1 or TRBD2, each matching 6 bases. The CDR3 consists of 17 residues. V was pared by 5 bases and J by 3 bases, with 20 bases between. CDR1 and CDR2 from the germline V gene are SEHNR and FQNEAQ (reference sequence).